The present entry profiles one T cell receptor beta chain with its context. The antigen is undetermined. TCRdb reprocessed the 5' RACE reads via MiXCR and lists one record per CDR3 protein. Altogether about 49,000 distinct CDR3 sequences are present, roughly a quarter being singletons, with the ten largest covering about 39%. The data were obtained in a study of T-cell memory formation after mild COVID-19. About the study: Largely donor-specific TCR clusters were found.

J gave up 4 bases and V 2 bases, and 9 bases lay outside the gene matches. In germline, CDR1 is MNHEY, CDR2 SMNVEV (reference sequence). The CDR3 length is 16 residues. Study-wide results and limits: Contracting CD4+ clones lay largely in CM and EM, with CD8+ ones residing in EMRA. The appearance of some responding clones in pre-infection memory suggested that cross-reactive memory joined.

This rearrangement joins TRBV27 to TRBJ1-2; 8 positions match TRBD1. Specimen: PBMCs or a T cell subset sorted from them (not recorded which). The source is a man between 18 and 35 years old who had mild COVID-19 (a few samples of this study predate the infection). Cell type and time point are not known. The CDR3 DNA follows: TGTGCCAGCAGTTTAGAGGCCACAGGGGGACTCTATGGCTACACCTTC. This translates into CASSLEATGGLYGYTF.